Below are 12 T cell receptor beta chains sequenced from a single sample in a study of monozygotic twins with inflammatory bowel disease. From the 5' RACE reads, TCRdb lists one entry per CDR3 protein and no DNA. This table holds approximately 340,000 distinct CDR3 sequences. The sequenced material came from blood. These receptors all stem from a human donor with ulcerative colitis or Crohn's disease, or a healthy co-twin of an affected twin (not recorded which).

V and J are TRBV7-2 and TRBJ1-3; lacking DNA, the TRBD1 call made by TCRdb goes unchecked. CDR3 length equals 15 residues. Looked up from germline, CDR1 is SGHTA and CDR2 is FQGNSA. The CDR3 is CASSLQGISGNTIYF.

The rearrangement uses TRBV15 and TRBJ1-1; TCRdb returns TRBD1, unconfirmable since there is no DNA. This CDR3 region has 12 residues. CDR1 and CDR2 from the germline V gene are LNHNV and YYDKDF (reference sequence). CDR3 amino acids: CATSRDREPAFF.

This chain connects TRBV11-2 to TRBJ2-1; TCRdb's D gene call, TRBD2, goes unchecked for lack of DNA. The CDR3 sequence is 20 residues long. CDR1 and CDR2 (germline): SGHAT, FQNNGV. The CDR3 sequence: CASSLGGGTSGGFGSNEQFF.

This chain connects TRBV11-3 to TRBJ1-5; there is no DNA to check the TCRdb D call of TRBD1. From germline, CDR1 is SGHNT and CDR2 YENEEA. The CDR3 sequence is 15 residues long. The CDR3 loop reads CASSLEGQGCQPQHF.

This chain uses TRBV6-1 with TRBJ1-2; TCRdb gives TRBD1 as the D gene, but with no DNA this cannot be confirmed. The CDR3 spans 15 residues. Per the germline V gene, CDR1 is MNHNS and CDR2 is SASEGT. The CDR3 loop is CASRAGTGFSYGYTF.

This rearrangement joins TRBV25-1 to TRBJ2-5; TCRdb returns TRBD2, unconfirmable since there is no DNA. The CDR3 extends over 16 amino acids. CDR1 is MGHDK, CDR2 SYGVNS, per germline. The CDR3 spells CASSFSSSGLQETQYF.

The chain recombines TRBV20-1 with TRBJ1-4. The CDR3 is 15 residues long. Germline V lookup: CDR1 DFQATT, CDR2 SNEGSKA (reference sequence). The CDR3 loop is CSAELPGLTNEKLFF.

This chain links TRBV4-1 with TRBJ1-2; the TCRdb D gene call, TRBD1, has no DNA to confirm it. The CDR3 loop spans 15 amino acids. CDR1 is MGHRA, CDR2 YSYEKL, per germline. The CDR3 protein is CASSLHAGGDYGYTF.

V gene TRBV6-1 combines with J gene TRBJ2-7; the D gene TCRdb calls, TRBD1, cannot be checked with no DNA. The CDR3 loop spans 16 amino acids. The germline CDR1 and CDR2 sequences are MNHNS and SASEGT. The chain's CDR3 is CASSEVPDRDPYEQYF.

This chain uses TRBV6-1 with TRBJ1-5. The CDR3 consists of 14 residues. Germline V CDR1 and CDR2: MNHNS, SASEGT. The CDR3 region is CASRHPREAQPQHF.

The V and J genes are TRBV7-9 and TRBJ2-7; TCRdb returns TRBD1, unconfirmable since there is no DNA. The length of the CDR3 is 13 residues. Germline lookup yields CDR1 SEHNR and CDR2 FQNEAQ (reference sequence). The CDR3 loop is CASRRDNSYEQYF.

The chain uses TRBV15 and TRBJ2-4. The CDR3 is 13 residues long. Per the germline V gene, CDR1 is LNHNV and CDR2 is YYDKDF (reference sequence). CDR3 loop: CATSRDTGDIQYF.